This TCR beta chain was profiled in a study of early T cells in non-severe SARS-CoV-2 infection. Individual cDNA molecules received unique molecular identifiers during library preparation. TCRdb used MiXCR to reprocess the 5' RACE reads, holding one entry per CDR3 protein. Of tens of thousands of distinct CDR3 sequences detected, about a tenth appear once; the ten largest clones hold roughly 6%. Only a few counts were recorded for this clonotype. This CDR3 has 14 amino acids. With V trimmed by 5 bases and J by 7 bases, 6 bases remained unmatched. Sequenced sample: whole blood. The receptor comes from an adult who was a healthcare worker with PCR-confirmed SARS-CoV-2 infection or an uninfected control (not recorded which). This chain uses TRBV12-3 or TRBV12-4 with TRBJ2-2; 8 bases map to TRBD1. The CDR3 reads CASSLGQGVGELFF. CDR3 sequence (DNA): TGTGCCAGCAGTCTCGGACAGGGCGTCGGGGAGCTGTTTTTT.